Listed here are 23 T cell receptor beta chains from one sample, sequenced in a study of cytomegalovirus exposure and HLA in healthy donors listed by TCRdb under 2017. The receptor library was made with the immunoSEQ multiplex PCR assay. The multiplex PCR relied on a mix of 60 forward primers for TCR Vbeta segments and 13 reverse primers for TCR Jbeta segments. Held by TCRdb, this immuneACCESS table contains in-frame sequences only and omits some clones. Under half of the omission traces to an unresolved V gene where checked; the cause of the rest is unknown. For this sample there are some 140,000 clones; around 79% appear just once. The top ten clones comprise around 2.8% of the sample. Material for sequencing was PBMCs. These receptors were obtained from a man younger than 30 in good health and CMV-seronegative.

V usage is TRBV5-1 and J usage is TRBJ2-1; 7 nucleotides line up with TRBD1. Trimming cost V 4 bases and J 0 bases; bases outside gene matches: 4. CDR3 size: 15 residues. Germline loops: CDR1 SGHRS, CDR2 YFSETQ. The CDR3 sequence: CASSGTESSYNEQFF. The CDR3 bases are TGCGCCAGCAGCGGGACAGAGAGCTCCTACAATGAGCAGTTCTTC.

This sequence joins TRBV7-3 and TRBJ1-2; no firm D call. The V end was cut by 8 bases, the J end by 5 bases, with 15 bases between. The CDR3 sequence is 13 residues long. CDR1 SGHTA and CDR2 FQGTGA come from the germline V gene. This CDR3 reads CASRPGQVYGYTF. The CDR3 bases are TGTGCCAGCCGCCCAGGCCAGGTATATGGCTACACCTTC.

The CDR3 protein is CASSLSPGGYTF. Here the CDR3 DNA reads TGTGCCAGCAGCTTGTCACCCGGGGGCTACACCTTC. The J gene is TRBJ1-2, the V gene TRBV5-6; no firm D call. This CDR3 has 12 residues. Germline-derived CDR1 and CDR2 are SGHDT and YYEEEE. The V gene lost 1 base and the J gene lost 8 bases, with 9 bases spanning the gap.

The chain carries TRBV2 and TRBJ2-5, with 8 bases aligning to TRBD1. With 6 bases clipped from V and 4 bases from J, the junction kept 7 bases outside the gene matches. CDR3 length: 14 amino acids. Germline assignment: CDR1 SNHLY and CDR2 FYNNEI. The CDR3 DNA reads TGTGCCAGCAGACCCGGACAGGGTCCAGAGACCCAGTACTTC. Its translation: CASRPGQGPETQYF.

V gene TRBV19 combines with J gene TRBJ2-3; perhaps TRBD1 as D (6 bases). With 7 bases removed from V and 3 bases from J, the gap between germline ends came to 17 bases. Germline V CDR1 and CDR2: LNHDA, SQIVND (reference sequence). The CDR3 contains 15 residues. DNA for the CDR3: TGTGCCAGTACCCGGGGAAGGGGGATAACAGATACGCAGTATTTT. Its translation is CASTRGRGITDTQYF.

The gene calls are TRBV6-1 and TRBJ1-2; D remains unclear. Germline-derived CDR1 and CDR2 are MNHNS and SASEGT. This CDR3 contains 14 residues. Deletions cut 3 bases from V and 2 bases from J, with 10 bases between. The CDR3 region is CASSDGTANYGYTF. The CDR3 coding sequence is TGTGCCAGCAGTGATGGCACAGCCAACTATGGCTACACCTTC.

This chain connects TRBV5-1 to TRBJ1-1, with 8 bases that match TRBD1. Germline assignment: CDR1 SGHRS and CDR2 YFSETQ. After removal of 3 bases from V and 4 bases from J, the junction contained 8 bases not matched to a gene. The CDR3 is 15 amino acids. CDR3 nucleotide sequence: TGCGCCAGCAGCTCCGACAGGGGATTGAGCACTGAAGCTTTCTTT. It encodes CASSSDRGLSTEAFF.

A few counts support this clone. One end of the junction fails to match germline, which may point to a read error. In DNA form, the CDR3 reads TGTGCCAGCAGTGTAAGGGGCTCTGGGGCCAACGGCCTGACTTTC. It encodes CASSVRGSGANGLTF. The gene calls are TRBV2 and TRBJ2-6, with a possible D match to TRBD1 (5 bases). The CDR3 consists of 15 residues. CDR1 is SNHLY and CDR2 is FYNNEI in the germline V gene.

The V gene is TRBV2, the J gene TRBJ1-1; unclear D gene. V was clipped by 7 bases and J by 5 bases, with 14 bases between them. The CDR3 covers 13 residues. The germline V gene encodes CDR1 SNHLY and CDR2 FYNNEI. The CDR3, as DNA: TGTGCCAGCACGGACGGGATGAGGACTGAAGCTTTCTTT. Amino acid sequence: CASTDGMRTEAFF.

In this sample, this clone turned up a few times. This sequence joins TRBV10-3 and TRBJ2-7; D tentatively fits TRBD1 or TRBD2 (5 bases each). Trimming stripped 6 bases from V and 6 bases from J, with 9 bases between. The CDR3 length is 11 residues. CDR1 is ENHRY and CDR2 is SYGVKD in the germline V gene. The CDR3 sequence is CAISEGLEQYV. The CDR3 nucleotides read TGTGCCATCAGCGAGGGGCTCGAGCAGTACGTC.

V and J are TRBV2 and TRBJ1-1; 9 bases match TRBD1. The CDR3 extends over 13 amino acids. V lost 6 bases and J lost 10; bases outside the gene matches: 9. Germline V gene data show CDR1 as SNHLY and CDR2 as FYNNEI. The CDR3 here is CASSQGTGSRAFF. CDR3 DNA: TGTGCCAGCAGCCAAGGGACAGGGTCTCGAGCTTTCTTT.

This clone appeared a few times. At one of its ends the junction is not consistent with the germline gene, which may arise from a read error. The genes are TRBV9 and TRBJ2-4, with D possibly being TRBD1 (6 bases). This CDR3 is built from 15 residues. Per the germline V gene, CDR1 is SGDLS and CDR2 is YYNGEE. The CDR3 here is CASSVGAGAKNSQYF. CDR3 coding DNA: TGTGCCAGCAGCGTAGGGGCAGGGGCCAAAAACAGTCAGTACTTC.

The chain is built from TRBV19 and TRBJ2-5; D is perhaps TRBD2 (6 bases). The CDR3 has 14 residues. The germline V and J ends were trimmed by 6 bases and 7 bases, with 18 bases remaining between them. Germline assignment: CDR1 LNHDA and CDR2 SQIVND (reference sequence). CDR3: CASSVAVRVGTQYF. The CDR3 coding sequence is TGTGCCAGTAGCGTAGCGGTTCGGGTCGGGACCCAGTACTTC.

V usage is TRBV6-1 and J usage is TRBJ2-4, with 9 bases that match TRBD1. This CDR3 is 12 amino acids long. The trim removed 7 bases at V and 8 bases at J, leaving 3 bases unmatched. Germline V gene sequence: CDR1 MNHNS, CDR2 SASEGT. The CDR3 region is CASKTGGDIQYF. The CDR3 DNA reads TGTGCCAGCAAGACAGGGGGTGACATTCAGTACTTC.

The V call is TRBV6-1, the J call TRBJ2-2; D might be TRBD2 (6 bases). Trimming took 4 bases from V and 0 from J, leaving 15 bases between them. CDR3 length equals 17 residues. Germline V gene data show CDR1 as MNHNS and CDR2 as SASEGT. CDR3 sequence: CASSVPGLRTNTGELFF. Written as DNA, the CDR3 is TGTGCCAGCAGTGTCCCCGGACTACGGACGAACACCGGGGAGCTGTTTTTT.

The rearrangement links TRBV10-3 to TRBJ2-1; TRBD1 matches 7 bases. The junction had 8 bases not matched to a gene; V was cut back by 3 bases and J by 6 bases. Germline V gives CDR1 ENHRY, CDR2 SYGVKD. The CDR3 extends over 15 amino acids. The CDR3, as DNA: TGTGCCATCAGTGAAATGGGACAGCCCCTCAATGAGCAGTTCTTC. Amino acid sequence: CAISEMGQPLNEQFF.

The CDR3 loop is CASAGTSFPPYEQYF. Written as DNA, the CDR3 is TGTGCCAGTGCCGGGACTAGCTTTCCCCCCTACGAGCAGTACTTC. The V gene is TRBV27, the J gene TRBJ2-7, with 9 bases matching TRBD2. Trimming at V came to 9 bases and at J to 2 bases, leaving 11 bases not matched to a gene. Per the germline V gene, CDR1 is MNHEY and CDR2 is SMNVEV (reference sequence). This CDR3 contains 15 residues.

The CDR3 bases are TGCGCCAGCAGCTTGGACCCGGGTCCGACCGAGCAGTACGTC. Encoded protein: CASSLDPGPTEQYV. This chain uses TRBV5-1 with TRBJ2-7, with D uncertain. Germline lookup yields CDR1 SGHRS and CDR2 YFSETQ. The germline V and J ends were trimmed by 0 bases and 6 bases, with 13 bases remaining between them. The CDR3 consists of 14 residues.

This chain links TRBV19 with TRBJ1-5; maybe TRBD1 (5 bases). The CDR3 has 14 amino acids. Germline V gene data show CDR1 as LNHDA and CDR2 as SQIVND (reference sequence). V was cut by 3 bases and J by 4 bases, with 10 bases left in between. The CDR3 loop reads CASSMLDINQPQHF. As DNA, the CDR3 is TGTGCCAGTAGTATGCTGGACATTAATCAGCCCCAGCATTTT.

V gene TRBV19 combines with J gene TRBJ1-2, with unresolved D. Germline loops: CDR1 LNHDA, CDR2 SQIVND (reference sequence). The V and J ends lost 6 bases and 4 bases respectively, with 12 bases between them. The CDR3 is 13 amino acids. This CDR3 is CASRDRGIYGYTF. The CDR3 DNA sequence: TGTGCCAGTAGAGACCGCGGGATCTATGGCTACACCTTC.

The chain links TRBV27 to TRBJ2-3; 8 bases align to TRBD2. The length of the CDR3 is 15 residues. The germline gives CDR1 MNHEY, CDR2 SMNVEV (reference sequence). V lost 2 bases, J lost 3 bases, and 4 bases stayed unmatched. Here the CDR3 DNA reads TGTGCCAGCAGTTTACGCGGGGGGAGAACAGATACGCAGTATTTT. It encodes CASSLRGGRTDTQYF.

CDR3: CASSLLGPPGPLEQYV. CDR3 nucleotides: TGTGCCAGCTCCCTCCTAGGGCCCCCAGGGCCTCTCGAGCAGTACGTC. The chain is built from TRBV18 and TRBJ2-7, with a tentative D call TRBD1 (5 bases). Trimming cost V 6 bases and J 6 bases, with 24 bases left between them. The germline CDR1 and CDR2 sequences are KGHSH and LQKENI. The CDR3 covers 16 residues.

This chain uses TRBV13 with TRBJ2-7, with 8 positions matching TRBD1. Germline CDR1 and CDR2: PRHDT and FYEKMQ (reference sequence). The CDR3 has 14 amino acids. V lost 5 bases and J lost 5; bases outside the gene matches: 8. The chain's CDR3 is CASSERTGRHEQYF. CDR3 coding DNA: TGTGCCAGCAGCGAGAGGACAGGGCGACACGAGCAGTACTTC.